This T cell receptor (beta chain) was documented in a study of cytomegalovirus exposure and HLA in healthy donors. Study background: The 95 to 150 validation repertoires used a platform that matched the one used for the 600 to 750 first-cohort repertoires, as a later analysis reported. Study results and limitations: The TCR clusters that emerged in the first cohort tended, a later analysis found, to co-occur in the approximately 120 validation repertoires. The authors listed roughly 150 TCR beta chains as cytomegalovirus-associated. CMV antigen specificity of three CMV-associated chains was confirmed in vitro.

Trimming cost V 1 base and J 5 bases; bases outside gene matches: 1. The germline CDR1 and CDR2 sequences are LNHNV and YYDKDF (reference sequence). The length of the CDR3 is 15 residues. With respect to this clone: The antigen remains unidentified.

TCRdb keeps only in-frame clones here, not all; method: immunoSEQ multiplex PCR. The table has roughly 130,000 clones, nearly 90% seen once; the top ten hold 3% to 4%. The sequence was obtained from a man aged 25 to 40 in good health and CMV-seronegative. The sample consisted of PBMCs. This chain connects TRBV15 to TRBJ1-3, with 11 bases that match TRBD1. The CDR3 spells CATSRGDRGRNTIYF. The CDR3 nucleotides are TGTGCCACCAGCAGAGGGGACAGGGGGAGAAACACCATATATTTT.